The 31 T cell receptor beta chains presented below share a single source sample, sequenced in a study of regulatory T cells in long-lasting Graves disease. Arm-PCR with iRepertoire HTBI primers amplified the CDR3 regions for these TCR beta libraries. TCRdb reprocessed the multiplex PCR reads via MiXCR and lists one record per CDR3 protein. The repertoire has some 600,000 distinct CDR3 sequences, about 16% of them found once; the top ten carry 12%. Time point reported: newly diagnosed GD, antithyroid drugs for less than 3 months. RNA isolated from PBMCs was used to make the TCR library. The data also belong to a second study, concerning T cells in Graves' hyperthyroidism and ophthalmopathy.

Sequenced material: peripheral blood mononuclear cells (PBMCs), taken at new diagnosis, from a patient treated with antithyroid drugs. These receptors came from a man aged 18 to 29 with Graves disease.

CDR3 nucleotide sequence: TGCAGCGTTGGAGGCCTAGAGCTCTACGAGCAGTACTTC. This translates into CSVGGLELYEQYF. The gene calls are TRBV29-1 and TRBJ2-7; no firm D call. This CDR3 is 13 amino acids long. V lost 4 bases and J lost 3, with 13 bases in between. The germline V gene encodes CDR1 SQVTM and CDR2 ANQGSEA.

The chain uses TRBV5-1 and TRBJ2-3, with 7 positions matching TRBD2. V shed 7 bases and J 1 base; nucleotides not matched to a gene: 6. Germline V gene sequence: CDR1 SGHRS, CDR2 YFSETQ. This CDR3 region has 14 residues. The CDR3 protein is CASGAGVGTDTQYF. CDR3 nucleotide sequence: TGCGCCAGCGGCGCGGGAGTAGGCACAGATACGCAGTATTTT.

This clonotype appeared a few times. V and J are TRBV6-1 and TRBJ2-2; the D gene is possibly TRBD1 (6 bases). The length of the CDR3 is 13 residues. Trimming left V 7 bases short and J 7 bases short, with 13 bases between. Germline V gene lookup returns CDR1 MNHNS and CDR2 SASEGT. CDR3 DNA: TGTGCCAGCACCGGGACACTTGGCGGGGAGCTGTTTTTT. Protein: CASTGTLGGELFF.

This clonotype was seen ten or more times. The V and J genes are TRBV12-3 or TRBV12-4 and TRBJ1-1, with D hard to call. The V end lost 8 bases, the J end lost 0 bases, and 16 bases lay between the germline ends. The CDR3 sequence is 15 residues long. The CDR3 DNA sequence: TGTGCCAGCCGAATAGTCGGGTTATTGAACACTGAAGCTTTCTTT. It is translated as CASRIVGLLNTEAFF.

Concerning this clonotype: This could be a read error, since a much larger clone is one nucleotide away. The gene calls are TRBV12-3 or TRBV12-4 and TRBJ2-7; 8 bases are a match to TRBD2. The CDR3 extends over 15 amino acids. The CDR3 here is CASSLVRAGAREQCF. Here the CDR3 DNA reads TGTGCCAGCAGTTTAGTGCGAGCGGGAGCTAGGGAGCAGTGCTTC.

As to this clonotype: This may be a read error: a much more frequent sequence differs by one nucleotide. The chain is built from TRBV3-1 and TRBJ2-1; possible D gene TRBD2, 6 bases. The length of the CDR3 is 17 residues. Trimming left V 5 bases short and J 1 base short, with 18 bases between. Germline-derived CDR1 and CDR2 are LGHDT and YNNKEL (reference sequence). This CDR3 is CASSFPFTGASYNEQFF. The CDR3, as DNA: TGTGCCAGCAGCTTTCCTTTTACGGGAGCTTCCTACAATGAGCAGTTCTTC.

The sample holds many counts of this clonotype. The chain joins TRBV20-1 to TRBJ1-5; 7 nucleotides line up with TRBD1. Germline CDR1 reads DFQATT; CDR2 reads SNEGSKA (reference sequence). The length of the CDR3 is 13 residues. V shed 3 bases, J shed 9 bases, and the junction held 8 bases outside the gene matches. CDR3 nucleotides: TGCAGTGCTAGGGACCCAGGGACAGTGCCCCAGCATTTT. It is translated as CSARDPGTVPQHF.

This clonotype was seen a few times. The CDR3: CASSANRGPNKNIQYF. CDR3 coding DNA: TGTGCCAGCAGCGCCAACAGGGGGCCGAACAAAAACATTCAGTACTTC. The rearrangement uses TRBV7-6 and TRBJ2-4; TRBD1 matches at 9 bases. CDR3 length: 16 amino acids. V was pared by 5 bases and J by 3 bases, with 8 bases of the junction left unmatched. CDR1 SGHVS and CDR2 FNYEAQ come from the germline V gene. Drawing the rest from reference TRBV7-6 and TRBJ2-4, the complete variable domain is GAGVSQSPRYKVTKRGQDVALRCDPISGHVSLYWYRQALGQGPEFLTYFNYEAQQDKSGLPNDRFSAERPEGSISTLTIQRTEQRDSAMYRCASSANRGPNKNIQYFGAGTRLSVL.

This clonotype was recorded many times. The genes are TRBV12-3 or TRBV12-4 and TRBJ2-1; 9 positions match TRBD1. V was clipped by 4 bases and J by 8 bases; unmatched bases: 9. CDR3 length: 15 amino acids. The CDR3 sequence: CASSSTSRDRDEQFF. The CDR3 nucleotides are TGTGCCAGCAGTTCGACCTCCCGGGACAGGGATGAGCAGTTCTTC.

The genes are TRBV4-1 and TRBJ2-7, with D tentatively TRBD2 (5 bases). The V gene lost 1 base and the J gene lost 0 bases, with 16 bases spanning the gap. Looked up from germline, CDR1 is MGHRA and CDR2 is YSYEKL. The CDR3 runs to 17 residues. The CDR3 spells CASSQAPLGLLSYEQYF. CDR3 in DNA: TGCGCCAGCAGCCAAGCTCCTCTTGGACTCCTCTCCTACGAGCAGTACTTC.

This clonotype was seen a handful of times. The gene calls are TRBV9 and TRBJ2-2; TRBD1 matches at 7 bases. The CDR3 consists of 16 residues. The trim removed 0 bases at V and 4 bases at J, leaving 6 bases unmatched. In germline, CDR1 is SGDLS, CDR2 YYNGEE. CDR3 loop: CASSVDGTALTGELFF. CDR3 sequence (DNA): TGTGCCAGCAGCGTAGACGGGACAGCCCTCACCGGGGAGCTGTTTTTT.

The J gene is TRBJ2-1, the V gene TRBV30, with a possible D match to TRBD2 (6 bases). V lost 2 bases, J lost 4 bases, and 15 bases lay in between. The germline CDR1 and CDR2 sequences are GTSNPN and SVGIG (reference sequence). The CDR3 is 15 residues long. The CDR3 bases are TGTGCCTGGAGTTCCCTGGCGGGATTATACAATGAGCAGTTCTTC. It specifies CAWSSLAGLYNEQFF.

This clonotype was seen only a few times. The chain carries TRBV2 and TRBJ1-2; the match to TRBD1 covers 7 bases. The CDR3 loop spans 16 amino acids. V lost 3 bases to trimming and J lost 0 bases; unmatched junction nucleotides: 7. The germline V gene has CDR1 SNHLY and CDR2 FYNNEI. CDR3 amino acids: CASSDFGTVTNYGYTF. CDR3 coding DNA: TGTGCCAGCAGTGATTTTGGGACAGTTACTAACTATGGCTACACCTTC.

This clonotype showed up just a few times. This chain links TRBV6-1 with TRBJ2-2; TRBD1 matches 7 bases. The germline V gene has CDR1 MNHNS and CDR2 SASEGT. The CDR3 length is 16 residues. The junction had 12 bases not matched to a gene; V was cut back by 6 bases and J by 5 bases. For the CDR3, the DNA is TGTGCCAGCAGGCTATTGACAGGGAGTGGGACCGGGGAGCTGTTTTTT. Its protein is CASRLLTGSGTGELFF.

Concerning this clonotype itself: This may stem from a read error, because a much larger clone lies one nucleotide away. This rearrangement joins TRBV2 to TRBJ2-2; perhaps TRBD1 as D (6 bases). Deletions cut 7 bases from V and 6 bases from J, with 18 bases between. CDR3 length: 15 residues. Germline V lookup: CDR1 SNHLY, CDR2 FYNNEI. CDR3 DNA: TGTGCCAGCAAGGTGGGCAGGGGTCTCGCCGGGGAGCTGTTTTTT. It translates to CASKVGRGLAGELFF. The complete variable domain, with remaining parts taken from reference TRBV2 and TRBJ2-2, reads EPEVTQTPSHQVTQMGQEVILRCVPISNHLYFYWYRQILGQKVEFLVSFYNNEISEKSEIFDDQFSVERPDGSNFTLKIRSTKLEDSAMYFCASKVGRGLAGELFFGEGSRLTVL.

The chain joins TRBV28 to TRBJ1-1, with TRBD1 identical over 9 bases. V was clipped by 4 bases and J by 0 bases; unmatched bases: 3. This CDR3 is 15 amino acids long. Germline V gene lookup returns CDR1 MDHEN and CDR2 SYDVKM. The CDR3, as DNA: TGTGCCAGCAGTTCCGGACAGGGGATGAACACTGAAGCTTTCTTT. Its translation: CASSSGQGMNTEAFF.

This clonotype was observed many times. The CDR3 sequence: CAWTGTPANYGYTF. The CDR3 region has the DNA TGTGCCTGGACCGGGACGCCGGCTAACTATGGCTACACCTTC. The V call is TRBV30, the J call TRBJ1-2, with D possibly matching TRBD1 (5 bases). This CDR3 comprises 14 residues. V was trimmed by 4 bases and J by 0 bases, leaving 12 bases between them. CDR1 and CDR2 (germline): GTSNPN, SVGIG (reference sequence).

The genes are TRBV7-9 and TRBJ1-1; perhaps TRBD1 as D (5 bases). Between the trimmed V and J ends, which lost 1 base and 6 bases, there was a span of 9 bases. Germline CDR1 SEHNR, CDR2 FQNEAQ (reference sequence). CDR3 length: 13 residues. The CDR3 sequence is CASSLGGYAEAFF. The CDR3 region has the DNA TGTGCCAGCAGCTTAGGGGGGTATGCTGAAGCTTTCTTT.

In its sample, this clonotype was seen a few times. The rearrangement joins TRBV7-3 to TRBJ2-3, with 11 bases fitting TRBD2. The ends lost 5 bases at V and 13 bases at J; junction bases unmatched: 14. The CDR3 extends over 15 amino acids. Per germline, CDR1 SGHTA and CDR2 FQGTGA. The CDR3 region has the DNA TGTGCCAGCAGCCCCGTCAGGATAGCGGGAGGGCCCGAGTATTTT. Translated: CASSPVRIAGGPEYF.

The genes are TRBV5-1 and TRBJ2-1; possibly TRBD2 for D (5 bases). The CDR3 is 16 amino acids. V lost 6 bases and J lost 2, with 18 bases in between. The germline CDR1 and CDR2 sequences are SGHRS and YFSETQ. This CDR3 reads CASKSGNEAAYNEQFF. The DNA of the CDR3 is TGCGCCAGCAAAAGCGGTAACGAAGCCGCCTACAATGAGCAGTTCTTC.

This clonotype came up a few times. The CDR3 sequence: CASSTSSGSISYEQYF. CDR3 coding DNA: TGTGCCAGCAGCACCTCTAGCGGGAGTATCTCCTACGAGCAGTACTTC. The rearrangement links TRBV13 to TRBJ2-7, with 10 bases lining up with TRBD2. J lost 0 bases, V lost 5 bases, and 7 bases had no gene match. Germline CDR1 and CDR2: PRHDT and FYEKMQ (reference sequence). The CDR3 extends over 16 amino acids.

At least ten counts were recorded for this clonotype. The rearrangement uses TRBV2 and TRBJ2-7; D unresolved. V lost 10 bases, J lost 0 bases, and 13 bases lay in between. The V gene's germline CDR1 is SNHLY and CDR2 FYNNEI. The CDR3 is made up of 13 amino acids. The CDR3 is CATGISSSYEQYF. The CDR3 coding sequence is TGTGCCACCGGAATCTCGAGCTCCTACGAGCAGTACTTC.

The chain combines TRBV6-2 or TRBV6-3 with TRBJ2-7, with 10 bases lining up with TRBD1. The CDR3 sequence is 17 residues long. Germline values: CDR1 MNHEY, CDR2 SVGEGT. Trimming at V came to 6 bases and at J to 2 bases, leaving 13 bases not matched to a gene. CDR3 coding DNA: TGTGCCAGCAGAGATCCCCGGGGGACAGGGGTCCCCTACGAGCAGTACTTC. The encoded protein is CASRDPRGTGVPYEQYF.

This clonotype appeared many times. This chain uses TRBV30 with TRBJ1-2, with TRBD1 matching 10 bases. V trimming: 2 bases; J trimming: 2 bases; junction bases outside the gene matches: 17. The CDR3 length is 19 residues. Germline CDR1 and CDR2: GTSNPN and SVGIG (reference sequence). CDR3 protein: CAWSRQGAAHPSWNYGYTF. CDR3 DNA sequence: TGTGCCTGGAGTAGACAGGGGGCGGCCCACCCATCTTGGAACTATGGCTACACCTTC.

This clonotype was counted ten times or more. The chain employs TRBV11-2 and TRBJ2-3, with D possibly called TRBD1 or TRBD2 (5 bases each). Germline CDR1 reads SGHAT; CDR2 reads FQNNGV. V lost 0 bases and J 2 bases, leaving 9 bases between the germline ends. The length of the CDR3 is 15 residues. CDR3 DNA sequence: TGTGCCAGCAGCTTAGAGGGGGTACTCACAGATACGCAGTATTTT. Translated: CASSLEGVLTDTQYF.

This clonotype was counted only a few times. The rearrangement uses TRBV10-3 and TRBJ2-4; the D gene is possibly TRBD1 (6 bases). Germline CDR1 ENHRY, CDR2 SYGVKD. Trimming cost V 7 bases and J 4 bases, with 8 bases left between them. This CDR3 has 12 amino acids. CDR3 bases: TGTGCCATCAAGGACAGTAAAAACATTCAGTACTTC. It encodes CAIKDSKNIQYF.

V is TRBV19 and J is TRBJ1-5; perhaps TRBD1 as D (6 bases). With 7 bases removed from V and 7 bases from J, the gap between germline ends came to 17 bases. The V gene's germline CDR1 is LNHDA and CDR2 SQIVND (reference sequence). The CDR3 sequence is 14 residues long. CDR3 sequence reads: CASNPGAGGQPQHF. In nucleotides, the CDR3 is TGTGCCAGTAACCCAGGGGCAGGCGGGCAGCCCCAGCATTTT.

The chain couples TRBV7-9 to TRBJ2-1; 14 bases are a match to TRBD2. The V gene's germline CDR1 is SEHNR and CDR2 FQNEAQ (reference sequence). The CDR3 contains 18 residues. The V segment lost 5 bases and the J segment 4 bases; nucleotides outside the gene matches: 10. The DNA for the CDR3 is TGTGCCAGCAGCGACTGGACTAGCGGGAGGATCGCTTACAATGAGCAGTTCTTC. This translates into CASSDWTSGRIAYNEQFF. Complete variable domain (other parts from reference TRBV7-9 and TRBJ2-1): DTGVSQNPRHKITKRGQNVTFRCDPISEHNRLYWYRQTLGQGPEFLTYFQNEAQLEKSRLLSDRFSAERPKGSFSTLEIQRTEQGDSAMYLCASSDWTSGRIAYNEQFFGPGTRLTVL.

The J gene is TRBJ2-5, the V gene TRBV27; D is unclear. Trimming took off 5 bases at V and 2 bases at J, with 27 bases between the two ends. CDR3 length: 19 residues. From germline, CDR1 is MNHEY and CDR2 SMNVEV (reference sequence). The CDR3 region is CASSPYWGRAFSAQETQYF. CDR3 coding DNA: TGTGCCAGCAGTCCCTACTGGGGTAGAGCTTTCTCCGCTCAAGAGACCCAGTACTTC.

This clonotype has at least ten counts. The CDR3 spells CAISEYGGNSYEQYF. In DNA form, the CDR3 reads TGTGCCATCAGTGAGTACGGCGGCAACTCCTACGAGCAGTACTTC. J is TRBJ2-7 and V is TRBV10-3; D gene unclear. Germline CDR1 ENHRY, CDR2 SYGVKD. Trimming left V 1 base short and J 0 bases short, with 10 bases between. The CDR3 is made up of 15 amino acids.

This clonotype occurred many times. The J gene is TRBJ1-1, the V gene TRBV2, with D unresolved. V gave up 4 bases and J gave up 2 bases, with 11 bases separating them. The CDR3 runs 14 residues. Per germline, CDR1 SNHLY and CDR2 FYNNEI. The chain's CDR3 is CASSVERVNTEAFF. For the CDR3, the DNA is TGTGCCAGCAGTGTTGAGAGGGTTAACACTGAAGCTTTCTTT.